The 13 T cell receptor beta chains below come from one sample, sequenced in a study of blood T cell repertoires in COVID-19. Produced via immunoSEQ multiplex PCR; TCRdb's table is partial and in-frame only. The table lists about 250,000 clones, around 89% of them singletons. Sequencing was performed on peripheral blood. The receptors were gathered from a woman aged 25 to 39 with COVID-19, enrolled during active disease.

The chain employs TRBV6-2 or TRBV6-3 and TRBJ1-2, with D uncertain. This CDR3 contains 15 residues. Germline V CDR1 and CDR2: MNHEY, SVGEGT. V was trimmed by 0 bases and J by 2 bases, leaving 10 bases between them. DNA of the CDR3: TGTGCCAGCAGTTACTCGGAGGGCCCAAACTATGGCTACACCTTC. Its protein is CASSYSEGPNYGYTF.

The chain employs TRBV14 and TRBJ1-4; no reliable D call. The CDR3 totals 14 residues. Germline values: CDR1 SGHDN, CDR2 FVKESK. Trimming removed 0 bases from V and 5 bases from J, with 7 bases in between. The CDR3 is CASSQDGGNEKLFF. The CDR3 nucleotides read TGTGCCAGCAGCCAAGATGGCGGCAATGAAAAACTGTTTTTT.

The rearrangement links TRBV7-9 to TRBJ2-2; D might be TRBD1 (6 bases). The CDR3 covers 16 residues. The germline V and J ends were trimmed by 2 bases and 1 base, with 11 bases remaining between them. Germline CDR1 is SEHNR and CDR2 is FQNEAQ (reference sequence). CDR3 nucleotide sequence: TGTGCCAGCAGCTTATGGCAGGGGATGAACACCGGGGAGCTGTTTTTT. Its protein is CASSLWQGMNTGELFF.

This clone appeared a single time. The gene calls are TRBV28 and TRBJ1-2, with 9 bases lining up with TRBD1. The trim removed 5 bases at V and 2 bases at J, leaving 18 bases unmatched. The CDR3 totals 19 residues. Germline V gene sequence: CDR1 MDHEN, CDR2 SYDVKM. The chain's CDR3 is CASSRIRRDRDVRNYGYTF. CDR3 bases: TGTGCCAGCAGTAGGATCCGCCGGGACAGGGATGTCCGGAACTATGGCTACACCTTC.

The V gene is TRBV2, the J gene TRBJ2-1; TRBD1 matches 7 bases. The germline gives CDR1 SNHLY, CDR2 FYNNEI. V shed 3 bases and J 6 bases; nucleotides not matched to a gene: 2. The CDR3 has 13 amino acids. The CDR3: CASSDDRVNEQFF. For the CDR3, the DNA is TGTGCCAGCAGTGATGACAGGGTCAATGAGCAGTTCTTC.

V gene TRBV7-8 combines with J gene TRBJ2-3; D might be TRBD2 (6 bases). V dropped 2 bases and J dropped 3 bases, with 9 bases sitting between them. This CDR3 comprises 14 residues. Looked up from germline, CDR1 is SGHVS and CDR2 is FQNEAQ. In DNA, the CDR3 is TGTGCCAGCAGCTTAACACTAGCAACAGATACGCAGTATTTT. It is translated as CASSLTLATDTQYF.

The chain is built from TRBV27 and TRBJ1-5; tentative D call: TRBD1 (6 bases). The CDR3 has 16 amino acids. V shed 4 bases and J shed 1 base, with 14 bases lying between them. Germline-derived CDR1 and CDR2 are MNHEY and SMNVEV (reference sequence). CDR3 amino acids: CASSSLLRGSNQPQHF. The CDR3 DNA follows: TGTGCCAGCAGTTCTCTCCTCAGGGGCAGCAATCAGCCCCAGCATTTT.

As to this clone: At the DNA level, this CDR3 is encoded by other sequences in the same sample as well. V and J are TRBV5-4 and TRBJ2-3, with 7 bases identical to TRBD2. The CDR3 runs 15 residues. The V segment lost 0 bases and the J segment 4 bases; nucleotides outside the gene matches: 5. Germline CDR1 is SGHNT and CDR2 is YYREEE (reference sequence). CDR3 amino acids: CASSLGGGRADTQYF. The CDR3 DNA sequence: TGTGCCAGCAGCTTGGGGGGGGGACGCGCAGATACGCAGTATTTT.

The rearrangement uses TRBV4-2 and TRBJ2-7; 8 nucleotides align to TRBD2. Per germline, CDR1 LGHNA and CDR2 YNFKEQ. This CDR3 is 15 amino acids long. V shed 1 base and J 2 bases; nucleotides not matched to a gene: 4. This CDR3 is CASSQGQGLAYEQYF. DNA for the CDR3: TGTGCCAGCAGCCAAGGCCAGGGACTAGCCTACGAGCAGTACTTC.

The V call is TRBV7-2, the J call TRBJ2-5; TRBD2 matches at 11 bases. The junction had 8 bases not matched to a gene; V was cut back by 1 base and J by 1 base. Germline loops: CDR1 SGHTA, CDR2 FQGNSA. This CDR3 contains 18 residues. CDR3 amino acids: CASSLGWELAGGQETQYF. The CDR3 DNA reads TGTGCCAGCAGCTTAGGGTGGGAGCTAGCGGGAGGCCAAGAGACCCAGTACTTC.

The V call is TRBV7-9, the J call TRBJ2-2; 9 bases line up with TRBD2. Germline V gene sequence: CDR1 SEHNR, CDR2 FQNEAQ (reference sequence). With V trimmed by 3 bases and J by 4 bases, 3 bases remained unmatched. This CDR3 spans 15 amino acids. In nucleotides, the CDR3 is TGTGCCAGCAGCTTGGCGGGGGGGCCCACCGGGGAGCTGTTTTTT. Protein product: CASSLAGGPTGELFF.

The rearrangement uses TRBV9 and TRBJ2-2; 10 bases are shared with TRBD2. The germline gives CDR1 SGDLS, CDR2 YYNGEE. This CDR3 is built from 17 residues. Losses at the gene ends were 1 base for V and 0 bases for J; bases not matched to a gene: 3. CDR3 amino acids: CASSVSGRESNTGELFF. The CDR3 DNA sequence: TGTGCCAGCAGCGTAAGCGGGAGGGAATCGAACACCGGGGAGCTGTTTTTT.

The chain is built from TRBV7-2 and TRBJ2-2; the match to TRBD1 covers 8 bases. V lost 1 base and J lost 7; bases outside the gene matches: 14. The CDR3 length is 18 residues. CDR1 is SGHTA and CDR2 is FQGNSA in the germline V gene. The CDR3 is CASSLELFRQGAVGELFF. The CDR3 nucleotides are TGTGCCAGCAGCTTAGAATTATTCCGGCAGGGGGCCGTCGGGGAGCTGTTTTTT. Drawing the rest from reference TRBV7-2 and TRBJ2-2, the complete variable domain is GAGVSQSPSNKVTEKGKDVELRCDPISGHTALYWYRQSLGQGLEFLIYFQGNSAPDKSGLPSDRFSAERTGGSVSTLTIQRTQQEDSAVYLCASSLELFRQGAVGELFFGEGSRLTVL.